Shown below are 9 T cell receptor beta chains from a single sample sequenced in a study of cytomegalovirus exposure and HLA in healthy donors. The protocol was immunoSEQ multiplex PCR, while the TCRdb copy is restricted to in-frame clones and leaves out a portion. The sample lists about 130,000 clones; 75% to 90% were seen once. The sequenced material came from PBMCs. The receptors derive from a woman in her twenties or thirties in good health and CMV-seropositive.

J is TRBJ1-1 and V is TRBV5-1; TRBD1 is a possible D gene (5 bases). Trimming took 1 base from V and 1 from J, leaving 14 bases between them. Germline lookup yields CDR1 SGHRS and CDR2 YFSETQ. The CDR3 is made up of 16 amino acids. CDR3 loop: CASSLRVGGENTEAFF. Written as DNA, the CDR3 is TGCGCCAGCAGCTTGCGAGTCGGGGGGGAGAACACTGAAGCTTTCTTT.

The rearrangement uses TRBV14 and TRBJ1-6, with D perhaps matching TRBD1 (5 bases). The CDR3 runs to 16 residues. V lost 0 bases to trimming and J lost 6 bases, with 12 bases between them. Per the germline V gene, CDR1 is SGHDN and CDR2 is FVKESK. Written as DNA, the CDR3 is TGTGCCAGCAGCCAAGATGCCACAGGCCCTAATTCACCCCTCCACTTT. Translating it yields CASSQDATGPNSPLHF.

This clone appeared a few times. V and J are TRBV5-4 and TRBJ1-1; D remains ambiguous. V was clipped by 4 bases and J by 3 bases, with 13 bases between them. Germline V CDR1 and CDR2: SGHNT, YYREEE (reference sequence). This CDR3 contains 14 residues. CDR3 nucleotides: TGTGCCAGCAGCGTTTTACAGCACGACACTGAAGCTTTCTTT. Translation: CASSVLQHDTEAFF.

The V call is TRBV11-2, the J call TRBJ2-7; 13 nucleotides line up with TRBD2. The CDR3 covers 16 residues. Germline CDR1 is SGHAT and CDR2 is FQNNGV. V was clipped by 3 bases and J by 7 bases; unmatched bases: 9. CDR3 sequence reads: CASSFLPGLAGREQYF. In DNA form, the CDR3 reads TGTGCCAGCAGCTTCCTACCGGGACTAGCGGGGAGGGAGCAGTACTTC. Looking up the rest from reference TRBV11-2 and TRBJ2-7 gives the full variable domain: EAGVAQSPRYKIIEKRQSVAFWCNPISGHATLYWYQQILGQGPKLLIQFQNNGVVDDSQLPKDRFSAERLKGVDSTLKIQPAKLEDSAVYLCASSFLPGLAGREQYFGPGTRLTVT.

The chain combines TRBV7-9 with TRBJ2-1, with 12 bases identical to TRBD2. This CDR3 is 16 amino acids long. J was trimmed by 8 bases and V by 5 bases; bases with no gene match: 10. CDR1 and CDR2 from the germline V gene are SEHNR and FQNEAQ (reference sequence). CDR3 nucleotide sequence: TGTGCCAGCAGCCCTGCGGCTAGCGGGAGGGGCCATGAGCAGTTCTTC. Its translation: CASSPAASGRGHEQFF.

This sequence joins TRBV5-4 and TRBJ2-1; D is unresolved. The V end was cut by 0 bases, the J end by 10 bases, with 8 bases between. The CDR3 contains 12 residues. The germline gives CDR1 SGHNT, CDR2 YYREEE (reference sequence). The CDR3 DNA reads TGTGCCAGCAGCTTGGGGCGCGGCGAGCAGTTCTTC. Encoded protein: CASSLGRGEQFF. Variable domain in full (rest from reference TRBV5-4 and TRBJ2-1): ETGVTQSPTHLIKTRGQQVTLRCSSQSGHNTVSWYQQALGQGPQFIFQYYREEENGRGNFPPRFSGLQFPNYSSELNVNALELDDSALYLCASSLGRGEQFFGPGTRLTVL.

This chain's CDR3 is CASRSGGAQETQYF. For the CDR3, the DNA is TGTGCCAGCCGTAGCGGGGGGGCCCAGGAGACCCAGTACTTC. This chain connects TRBV28 to TRBJ2-5, with TRBD2 identical over 11 bases. The ends lost 8 bases at V and 5 bases at J; junction bases unmatched: 7. The CDR3 extends over 14 amino acids. From germline, CDR1 is MDHEN and CDR2 SYDVKM.

The gene calls are TRBV6-5 and TRBJ2-5; 8 bases line up with TRBD2. V lost 2 bases to trimming and J lost 0 bases; unmatched junction nucleotides: 2. The germline V gene encodes CDR1 MNHEY and CDR2 SVGAGI. The CDR3 runs to 15 residues. Here the CDR3 reads CASSYAAGDQETQYF. The DNA of the CDR3 is TGTGCCAGCAGTTACGCAGCGGGGGACCAAGAGACCCAGTACTTC.

The chain joins TRBV12-2 to TRBJ2-7; TRBD1 is the table's D call and was not checked against the DNA. TRBV12-2 is reported as a pseudogene. This CDR3 spans 15 amino acids. The CDR3 sequence is CASRSPHDRVHEQYF. CDR3 nucleotides: TGTGCAAGTCGCTCCCCCCATGACAGGGTCCACGAGCAGTACTTC.